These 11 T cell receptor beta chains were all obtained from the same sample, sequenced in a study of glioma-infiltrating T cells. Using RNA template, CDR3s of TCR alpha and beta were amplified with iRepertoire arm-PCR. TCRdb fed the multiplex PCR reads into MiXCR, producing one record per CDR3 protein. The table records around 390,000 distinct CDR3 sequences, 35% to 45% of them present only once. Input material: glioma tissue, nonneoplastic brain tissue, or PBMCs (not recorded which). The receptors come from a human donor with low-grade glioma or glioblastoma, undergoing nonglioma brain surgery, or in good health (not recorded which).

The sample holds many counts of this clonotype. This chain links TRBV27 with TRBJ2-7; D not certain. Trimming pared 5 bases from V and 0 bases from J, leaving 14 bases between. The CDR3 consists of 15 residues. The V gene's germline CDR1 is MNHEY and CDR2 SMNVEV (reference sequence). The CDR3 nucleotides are TGTGCCAGCAGTGCCCTAACGCCAAGCTCCTACGAGCAGTACTTC. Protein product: CASSALTPSSYEQYF.

The CDR3, as DNA: TGCAGTGCTGACCCCGGGACTAGCGACGCCTACGAGCAGTACTTC. It encodes CSADPGTSDAYEQYF. This chain joins TRBV20-1 and TRBJ2-7, with 10 nucleotides matching TRBD2. The junction had 9 bases not matched to a gene; V was cut back by 5 bases and J by 2 bases. From germline, CDR1 is DFQATT and CDR2 SNEGSKA (reference sequence). The CDR3 runs to 15 residues.

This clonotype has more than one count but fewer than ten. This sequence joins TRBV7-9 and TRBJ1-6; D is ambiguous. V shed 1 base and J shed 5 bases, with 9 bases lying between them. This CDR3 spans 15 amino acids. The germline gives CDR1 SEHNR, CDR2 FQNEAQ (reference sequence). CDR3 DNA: TGTGCCAGCAGCTTAGTCTACGGAAATAATTCACCCCTCCACTTT. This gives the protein CASSLVYGNNSPLHF.

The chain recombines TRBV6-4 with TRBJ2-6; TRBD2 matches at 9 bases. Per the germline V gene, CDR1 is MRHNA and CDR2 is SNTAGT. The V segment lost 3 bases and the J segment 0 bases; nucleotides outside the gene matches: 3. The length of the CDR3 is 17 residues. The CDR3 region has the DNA TGTGCCAGCAGTGATCTTAGCGGGGGCTCTGGGGCCAACGTCCTGACTTTC. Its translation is CASSDLSGGSGANVLTF.

DNA of the CDR3: TGTGCCAGCAGCTTTGGAGGCGGGAAAAGCTACAATGAGCAGTACTTC. Its translation: CASSFGGGKSYNEQYF. V usage is TRBV5-4 and J usage is TRBJ2-7, with a possible D match to TRBD2 (6 bases). This CDR3 contains 16 residues. The ends were cut back, 2 bases at V and 7 bases at J, with 22 bases in the middle. Germline loops: CDR1 SGHNT, CDR2 YYREEE (reference sequence).

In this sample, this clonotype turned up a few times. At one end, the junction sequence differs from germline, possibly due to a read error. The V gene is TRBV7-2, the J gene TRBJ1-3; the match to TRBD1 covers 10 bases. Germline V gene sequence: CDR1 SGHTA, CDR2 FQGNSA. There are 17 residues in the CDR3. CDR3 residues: CASSLAWDRGLGNTIYF. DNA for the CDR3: TGTGCCAGCAGTTTAGCTTGGGACAGGGGCTTAGGAAACACCATATATTTT.

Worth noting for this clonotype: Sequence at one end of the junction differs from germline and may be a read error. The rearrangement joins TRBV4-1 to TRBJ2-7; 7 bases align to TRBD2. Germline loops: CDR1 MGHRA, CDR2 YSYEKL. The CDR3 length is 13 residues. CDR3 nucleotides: TGCGCCAGCAGCCAGGGGGGGACCTACGAGCAGTATTTC. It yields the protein CASSQGGTYEQYF.

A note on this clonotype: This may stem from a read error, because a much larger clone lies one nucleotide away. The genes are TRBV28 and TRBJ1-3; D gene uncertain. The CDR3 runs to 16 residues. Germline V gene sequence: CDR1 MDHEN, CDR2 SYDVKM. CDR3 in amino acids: CASSLRTLTSGKTIYF. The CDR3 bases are TGTGCCAGCAGTCTAAGGACGCTAACTTCTGGAAAAACCATATATTTT. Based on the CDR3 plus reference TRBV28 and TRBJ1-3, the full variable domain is DVKVTQSSRYLVKRTGEKVFLECVQDMDHENMFWYRQDPGLGLRLIYFSYDVKMKEKGDIPEGYSVSREKKERFSLILESASTNQTSMYLCASSLRTLTSGKTIYFGEGSWLTVV.

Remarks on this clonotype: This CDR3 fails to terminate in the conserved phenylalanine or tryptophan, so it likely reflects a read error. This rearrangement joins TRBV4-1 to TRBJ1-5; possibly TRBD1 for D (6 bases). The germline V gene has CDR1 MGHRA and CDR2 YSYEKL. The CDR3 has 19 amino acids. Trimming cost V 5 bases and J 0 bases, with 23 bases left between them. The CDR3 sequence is CASSLGGDQRLYSNQPQHY. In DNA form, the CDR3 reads TGCGCCAGCAGCTTAGGGGGAGACCAGAGACTATATAGCAATCAGCCCCAGCATTAT.

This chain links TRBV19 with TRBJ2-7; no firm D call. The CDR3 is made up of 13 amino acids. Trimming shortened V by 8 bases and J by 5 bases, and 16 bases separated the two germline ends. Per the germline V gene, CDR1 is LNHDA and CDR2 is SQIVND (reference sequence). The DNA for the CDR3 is TGTGCCAGTCGAAAGGATAGGGTGGACGAGCAGTACTTC. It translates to CASRKDRVDEQYF.

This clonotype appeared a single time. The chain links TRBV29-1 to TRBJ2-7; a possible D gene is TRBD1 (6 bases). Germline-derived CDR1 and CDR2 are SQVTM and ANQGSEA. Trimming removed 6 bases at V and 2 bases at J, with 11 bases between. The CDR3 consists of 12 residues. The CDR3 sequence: CSVFGQTYEQYF. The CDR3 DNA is TGCAGCGTCTTCGGACAGACCTACGAGCAGTACTTC.